This T cell receptor (beta chain) appears in the sequencing data of a study of STAT3 mutations in large granular lymphocyte leukemia. As to this clone: Its matching antigen is unknown.

Produced via immunoSEQ multiplex PCR; TCRdb's table is partial and in-frame only. The table records 1,300 to 1,500 clones, around two thirds of them present only once. Findings of the study overall: Every T-LGLL patient had at least one immunodominant TCRbeta clonotype. Some patients had dominant TCR clones larger than their STAT3 mutant burden.

V was clipped by 8 bases and J by 7 bases, with 11 bases between them. Looked up from germline, CDR1 is MNHEY and CDR2 is SVGAGI. This CDR3 comprises 11 residues. What was sequenced was peripheral blood mononuclear cells. The chain couples TRBV6-5 to TRBJ1-2; D remains unclear. This receptor was taken from a woman aged 65 to 85 with T-cell large granular lymphocyte leukemia. Some clones in this sample may be carry-over from other donors' samples. Written as DNA, the CDR3 is TGTGCCAGCGTCCCCCCGGGTGGCTACACCTTC. It specifies CASVPPGGYTF.